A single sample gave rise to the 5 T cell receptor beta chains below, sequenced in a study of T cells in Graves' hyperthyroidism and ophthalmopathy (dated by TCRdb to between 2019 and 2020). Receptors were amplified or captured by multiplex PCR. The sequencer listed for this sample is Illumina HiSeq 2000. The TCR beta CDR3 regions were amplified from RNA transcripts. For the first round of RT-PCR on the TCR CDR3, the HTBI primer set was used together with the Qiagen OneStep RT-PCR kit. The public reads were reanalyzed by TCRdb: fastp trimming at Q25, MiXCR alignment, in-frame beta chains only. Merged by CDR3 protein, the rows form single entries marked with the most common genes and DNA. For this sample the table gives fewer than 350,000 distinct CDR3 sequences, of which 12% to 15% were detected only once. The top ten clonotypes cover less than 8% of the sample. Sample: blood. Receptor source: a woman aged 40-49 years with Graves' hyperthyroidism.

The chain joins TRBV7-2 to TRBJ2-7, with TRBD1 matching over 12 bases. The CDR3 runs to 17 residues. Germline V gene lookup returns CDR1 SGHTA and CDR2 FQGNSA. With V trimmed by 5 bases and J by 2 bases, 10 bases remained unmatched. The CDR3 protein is CASSRQGGQGAPYEQYF. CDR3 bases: TGTGCCAGCAGCAGACAAGGGGGACAGGGGGCACCCTACGAGCAGTACTTC.

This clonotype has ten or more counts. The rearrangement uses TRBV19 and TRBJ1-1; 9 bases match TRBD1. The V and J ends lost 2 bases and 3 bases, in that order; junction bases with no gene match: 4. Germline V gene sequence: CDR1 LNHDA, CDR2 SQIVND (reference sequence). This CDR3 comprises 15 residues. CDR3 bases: TGTGCCAGTAGTATATCCCGGACAGGGGACACTGAAGCTTTCTTT. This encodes CASSISRTGDTEAFF.

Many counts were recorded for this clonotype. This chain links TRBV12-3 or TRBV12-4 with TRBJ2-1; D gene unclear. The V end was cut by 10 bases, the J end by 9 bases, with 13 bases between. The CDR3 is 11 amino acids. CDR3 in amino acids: CATHSGGEQFF. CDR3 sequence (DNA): TGTGCCACCCATTCCGGCGGTGAGCAGTTCTTC.

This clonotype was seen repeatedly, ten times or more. The CDR3 DNA reads TGTGCCAGCAGCTTAGTCGGGCCCACAGATACGCAGTATTTT. It codes for CASSLVGPTDTQYF. This rearrangement joins TRBV7-2 to TRBJ2-3, with D hard to call. The V end lost 1 base, the J end lost 2 bases, and 7 bases lay between the germline ends. The CDR3 consists of 14 residues. CDR1 is SGHTA and CDR2 is FQGNSA in the germline V gene.

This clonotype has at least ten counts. Here the CDR3 reads CASSLDGINTEAFF. DNA of the CDR3: TGCGCCAGCAGCTTGGACGGGATTAACACTGAAGCTTTCTTT. The chain recombines TRBV5-1 with TRBJ1-1; D ambiguous. The CDR3 totals 14 residues. Trimming shortened V by 0 bases and J by 2 bases, and 8 bases separated the two germline ends. The germline V gene encodes CDR1 SGHRS and CDR2 YFSETQ.